The text below deals with one T cell receptor (beta chain). Its specificity is unknown. CDR1 is SNHLY and CDR2 is FYNNEI in the germline V gene. This CDR3 is built from 14 residues. The V segment lost 3 bases and the J segment 10 bases; nucleotides outside the gene matches: 8. The repertoire was sequenced with immunoSEQ multiplex PCR; TCRdb's copy has only in-frame clones and lacks some. The sample lists approximately 93,000 clones, about nine tenths occurring once. The data were taken from a study of T cell responses to AZD1222 COVID-19 vaccine. Study-wide points: Sampling captured repertoires only after the peak T cell response.

This chain uses TRBV2 with TRBJ1-4; 7 positions match TRBD1. The input for sequencing was peripheral blood, taken 28 days after the second AZD1222 dose. The receptor's source is an adult who received the AZD1222 COVID-19 vaccine. In DNA, the CDR3 is TGTGCCAGCAGTGATTTTATAGGGGGCGGAAAACTGTTTTTT. Its translation: CASSDFIGGGKLFF.